Here is one T cell receptor (beta chain) with its context. The V gene end was trimmed by 3 bases and the J gene end by 6 bases; junction bases not matched to a gene: 3. Germline V gene lookup returns CDR1 SGDLS and CDR2 YYNGEE. The CDR3 is made up of 13 amino acids. The protocol was immunoSEQ multiplex PCR, while the TCRdb copy is restricted to in-frame clones and leaves out a portion. There are about 170,000 clones in the sample; around 80% occur only once, and around 12% lies in the top ten. These data come from a study of blood T cell repertoires in COVID-19. Clinical history as reported by participants underpinned cohort assignment. Recovered participants had two consecutive negative NP/OP PCR tests, healthcare professional clearance, or symptom resolution.

The genes are TRBV9 and TRBJ2-1; 7 nucleotides agree with TRBD1. This TCR came from a man aged 45-65 years who had recovered from COVID-19. The sample comprised PBMCs or T cells enriched from blood (not recorded which). The CDR3 here is CASSGQGFNEQFF. CDR3 DNA sequence: TGTGCCAGCAGCGGACAGGGTTTCAATGAGCAGTTCTTC.